This T cell receptor beta chain was identified during a study of shared clonotypes between healthy human individuals. Measured with immunoSEQ multiplex PCR; TCRdb has only the in-frame clones, and not every one. The data hold approximately 980,000 clones, with approximately 80% observed a single time. The V end lost 6 bases, the J end lost 3 bases, and 14 bases lay between the germline ends. CDR1 is MNHEY and CDR2 is SMNVEV in the germline V gene (reference sequence). The CDR3 totals 14 residues. V gene TRBV27 combines with J gene TRBJ1-2, with D possibly TRBD1 on 5 matching bases. Sequenced sample: memory CD4+ T cells sorted from blood. Subset defined: CD45RA-negative fraction. This TCR derives from a man between 18 and 35 years old in good health. The CDR3 sequence: CASRYSLGDYGYTF. As DNA, the CDR3 is TGTGCCAGCAGATACAGCCTAGGGGACTATGGCTACACCTTC.